A single sample gave rise to the 29 T cell receptor beta chains below, sequenced in a study of identical twins. TCRdb reanalysed the 5' RACE reads using MiXCR and keeps one entry per CDR3 protein. The sample records around 1.7 million distinct CDR3 sequences, under 35% being singletons. Sequencing was carried out using cord blood. These receptors were taken from a newborn girl in good health.

The V gene is TRBV12-3 or TRBV12-4, the J gene TRBJ2-5; D is perhaps TRBD1 (6 bases). Trimming removed 5 bases at V and 4 bases at J, with 17 bases between. The CDR3 has 15 residues. The CDR3 reads CASSLSWGQRETQYF. The CDR3 region has the DNA TGTGCCAGCAGTCTTTCGTGGGGACAACGAGAGACCCAGTACTTC.

This clonotype occurred a few times. The chain combines TRBV9 with TRBJ2-1; possible D gene TRBD1, 7 bases. The V gene's germline CDR1 is SGDLS and CDR2 YYNGEE. Trimming took 0 bases from V and 5 from J, leaving 24 bases between them. CDR3 length equals 19 residues. CDR3 sequence reads: CASSVAIMVGQGEDNEQFF. The CDR3 coding sequence is TGTGCCAGCAGCGTAGCTATCATGGTGGGGCAGGGGGAGGACAATGAGCAGTTCTTC. The full variable domain, with the rest looked up from reference TRBV9 and TRBJ2-1, is DSGVTQTPKHLITATGQRVTLRCSPRSGDLSVYWYQQSLDQGLQFLIQYYNGEERAKGNILERFSAQQFPDLHSELNLSSLELGDSALYFCASSVAIMVGQGEDNEQFFGPGTRLTVL.

This clonotype showed up just once. The J gene is TRBJ2-4, the V gene TRBV5-1, with 14 bases aligning to TRBD2. The J call could be wrong; TRBJ2-7 is a better fit for the DNA end. The CDR3 totals 17 residues. In germline, CDR1 is SGHRS, CDR2 YFSETQ. The CDR3 is CASSLIPGTSGRGEQYF. The DNA of the CDR3 is TGCGCCAGCAGCTTGATTCCCGGGACTAGCGGGAGAGGCGAGCAGTACTTC.

This clonotype was recorded a few times. The J gene is TRBJ1-1, the V gene TRBV29-1; D is uncertain. CDR1 is SQVTM, CDR2 ANQGSEA, per germline. The CDR3 consists of 10 residues. Trimming removed 0 bases at V and 7 bases at J, with 3 bases between. CDR3 protein: CSVEDSEAFF. In nucleotides, the CDR3 is TGCAGCGTTGAAGATAGTGAAGCTTTCTTT. Based on the CDR3 plus reference TRBV29-1 and TRBJ1-1, the full variable domain is SAVISQKPSRDICQRGTSLTIQCQVDSQVTMMFWYRQQPGQSLTLIATANQGSEATYESGFVIDKFPISRPNLTFSTLTVSNMSPEDSSIYLCSVEDSEAFFGQGTRLTVV.

This chain connects TRBV20-1 to TRBJ2-7; D unclear. V lost 0 bases and J 5 bases, leaving 11 bases between the germline ends. Germline-derived CDR1 and CDR2 are DFQATT and SNEGSKA (reference sequence). The CDR3 is 13 amino acids. CDR3: CSARDYKSHEQYF. The CDR3 region has the DNA TGCAGTGCTAGAGATTATAAGAGCCACGAGCAGTACTTC.

This clonotype came up a few times. The rearrangement uses TRBV25-1 and TRBJ2-1, with a weak D call TRBD1 (6 bases). The V gene lost 8 bases and the J gene lost 5 bases, with 16 bases spanning the gap. Looked up from germline, CDR1 is MGHDK and CDR2 is SYGVNS. This CDR3 is built from 14 residues. CDR3 loop: CASRPGTKHNEQFF. For the CDR3, the DNA is TGTGCCAGCCGCCCCGGGACAAAGCACAATGAGCAGTTCTTC. The full variable domain, in which reference TRBV25-1 and TRBJ2-1 provide the parts outside the CDR3, is EADIYQTPRYLVIGTGKKITLECSQTMGHDKMYWYQQDPGMELHLIHYSYGVNSTEKGDLSSESTVSRIRTEHFPLTLESARPSHTSQYLCASRPGTKHNEQFFGPGTRLTVL.

There are a few counts of this clonotype. The V and J genes are TRBV7-2 and TRBJ2-7; TRBD2 matches at 7 bases. The germline V gene encodes CDR1 SGHTA and CDR2 FQGNSA. The CDR3 extends over 14 amino acids. The junction had 2 bases not matched to a gene; V was cut back by 3 bases and J by 0 bases. The CDR3 sequence is CASSFGEGSYEQYF. CDR3 nucleotide sequence: TGTGCCAGCAGCTTTGGGGAGGGCTCCTACGAGCAGTACTTC.

The CDR3, as DNA: TGTGCCAGCAGTGACACAGGGGGCGCGAACACCGGGGAGCTGTTTTTT. Its translation: CASSDTGGANTGELFF. This sequence joins TRBV6-1 and TRBJ2-2; 9 bases match TRBD1. Germline CDR1 is MNHNS and CDR2 is SASEGT. The CDR3 runs to 16 residues. V was clipped by 3 bases and J by 0 bases; unmatched bases: 2.

This clonotype has more than one count but fewer than ten. The chain links TRBV20-1 to TRBJ1-4; D is uncertain. This CDR3 contains 14 residues. Germline V gives CDR1 DFQATT, CDR2 SNEGSKA (reference sequence). Trimming removed 6 bases from V and 2 bases from J, with 13 bases in between. The CDR3 DNA reads as TGCAGTGCCCCCGAGTGGGCCACTAATGAAAAACTGTTTTTT. Encoded protein: CSAPEWATNEKLFF.

There are a few counts of this clonotype. The rearrangement uses TRBV7-2 and TRBJ1-1, with D possibly being TRBD1 (5 bases). CDR1 is SGHTA and CDR2 is FQGNSA in the germline V gene. This CDR3 is built from 14 residues. Trimming cost V 1 base and J 13 bases, with 19 bases left between them. The CDR3 DNA reads TGTGCCAGCAGCTTAGTTTGGACACTGGGAGAGATTTTCTTT. Translating it yields CASSLVWTLGEIFF.

The chain combines TRBV15 with TRBJ2-7, with 9 positions matching TRBD1. Per germline, CDR1 LNHNV and CDR2 YYDKDF (reference sequence). The CDR3 covers 15 residues. Losses at the gene ends were 0 bases for V and 7 bases for J; bases not matched to a gene: 7. The DNA of the CDR3 is TGTGCCACCAGCAGAGAACAGGGGGCCTACAATGAGCAGTACTTC. This encodes CATSREQGAYNEQYF.

The table lists this clonotype with many counts. V usage is TRBV29-1 and J usage is TRBJ2-5; D unclear. CDR3 length equals 12 residues. Germline CDR1 SQVTM, CDR2 ANQGSEA. V shed 4 bases and J shed 4 bases, with 10 bases lying between them. The CDR3 region is CSVVGLRETQYF. CDR3 bases: TGCAGCGTTGTCGGATTGAGAGAGACCCAGTACTTC.

This clonotype was observed a few times. Compared with germline, one end of the junction differs, possibly owing to a read error. This rearrangement joins TRBV5-6 to TRBJ2-7, with D possibly matching TRBD2 (5 bases). In germline, CDR1 is SGHDT, CDR2 YYEEEE. This CDR3 contains 14 residues. CDR3 nucleotides: TGTGTCAGCAGCTTGTGGAGGTCAACCTACGAGCAGTACTTC. Residues: CVSSLWRSTYEQYF.

The CDR3 DNA follows: TGCGCCAGCAGCTTGTGGGGGGTAGATCAGCCCCAGCATTTT. This translates into CASSLWGVDQPQHF. The V call is TRBV5-1, the J call TRBJ1-5; D is perhaps TRBD1 (5 bases). This CDR3 contains 14 residues. V was trimmed by 1 base and J by 5 bases, leaving 10 bases between them. Looked up from germline, CDR1 is SGHRS and CDR2 is YFSETQ. Drawing the rest from reference TRBV5-1 and TRBJ1-5, the complete variable domain is KAGVTQTPRYLIKTRGQQVTLSCSPISGHRSVSWYQQTPGQGLQFLFEYFSETQRNKGNFPGRFSGRQFSNSRSEMNVSTLELGDSALYLCASSLWGVDQPQHFGDGTRLSIL.

The chain links TRBV9 to TRBJ2-5; TRBD1 matches 9 bases. The CDR3 consists of 15 residues. Losses at the gene ends were 3 bases for V and 4 bases for J; bases not matched to a gene: 7. From germline, CDR1 is SGDLS and CDR2 YYNGEE. CDR3 region: CASSAEGTGRETQYF. DNA of the CDR3: TGTGCCAGCAGCGCAGAGGGGACAGGGAGAGAGACCCAGTACTTC.

As regards this clonotype: The junction departs from germline at one end; a sequencing error may be responsible. This chain links TRBV7-6 with TRBJ2-7, with D perhaps matching TRBD2 (6 bases). Germline CDR1 reads SGHVS; CDR2 reads FNYEAQ. This CDR3 has 15 residues. Written as DNA, the CDR3 is TGTGCCGGCAGCTTAGCGGTAGGCAGCTCCTACGAGCAGTACTTC. Residues: CAGSLAVGSSYEQYF. The variable domain in full, with the rest retrieved from reference TRBV7-6 and TRBJ2-7, is GAGVSQSPRYKVTKRGQDVALRCDPISGHVSLYWYRQALGQGPEFLTYFNYEAQQDKSGLPNDRFSAERPEGSISTLTIQRTEQRDSAMYRCAGSLAVGSSYEQYFGPGTRLTVT.

The chain couples TRBV20-1 to TRBJ1-2; the D gene is possibly TRBD1 (5 bases). The CDR3 has 14 residues. The V end lost 0 bases, the J end lost 4 bases, and 12 bases lay between the germline ends. Germline CDR1 DFQATT, CDR2 SNEGSKA (reference sequence). This CDR3 is CSAREPGLSYGYTF. In DNA, the CDR3 is TGCAGTGCTAGAGAGCCAGGGTTGAGCTATGGCTACACCTTC.

As concerns this clonotype: Its ends do not fully match the called genes, so a read error is possible. The DNA of the CDR3 is TGCGCCAGCAGCTTGGCCATCGGGACAGGAAGCCCCTACGAGCAGGACTTC. Its translation: CASSLAIGTGSPYEQDF. The chain uses TRBV5-1 and TRBJ2-7; 8 bases match TRBD1. CDR3 length: 17 residues. The germline V gene has CDR1 SGHRS and CDR2 YFSETQ.

This clonotype was seen only a few times. An end of the junction does not agree with germline; a read error may underlie this. The chain uses TRBV20-1 and TRBJ2-3; 9 bases align to TRBD2. Per the germline V gene, CDR1 is DFQATT and CDR2 is SNEGSKA (reference sequence). The CDR3 runs 13 residues. CDR3 bases: TGCAGTGTTAGACTAGCGGACACAGATACGCAGTATTTT. This sequence encodes CSVRLADTDTQYF.

The chain carries TRBV25-1 and TRBJ1-2, with TRBD1 matching 7 bases. Germline values: CDR1 MGHDK, CDR2 SYGVNS. The CDR3 extends over 13 amino acids. Trimming took 8 bases from V and 4 from J; bases not matched to a gene: 7. CDR3 region: CASGPTGTYGYTF. CDR3 nucleotide sequence: TGTGCCAGCGGGCCGACAGGGACCTATGGCTACACCTTC.

Comment on this clonotype: One junction end disagrees with the germline gene, perhaps due to a read error. The V gene is TRBV20-1, the J gene TRBJ2-1, with unresolved D. Germline V gives CDR1 DFQATT, CDR2 SNEGSKA (reference sequence). This CDR3 region has 11 residues. DNA of the CDR3: TGCGGTGCTAGGCAGTCCAATGAGCAGTTCTTC. Translated, it gives CGARQSNEQFF.

The CDR3 DNA reads TGCGCCAGCAGCCCGCAGGGGACCCCGAATTTCAATGAGCAGTACTTC. This encodes CASSPQGTPNFNEQYF. This chain connects TRBV5-1 to TRBJ2-7; maybe TRBD1 (6 bases). The CDR3 contains 16 residues. The V end lost 4 bases, the J end lost 7 bases, and 24 bases lay between the germline ends. Germline loops: CDR1 SGHRS, CDR2 YFSETQ.

V usage is TRBV28 and J usage is TRBJ2-1, with no clear D. Germline V CDR1 and CDR2: MDHEN, SYDVKM. V lost 3 bases and J 8 bases, leaving 20 bases between the germline ends. This CDR3 is 16 amino acids long. The CDR3 DNA follows: TGTGCCAGCAGTTTGTCCCCGTACCCGGAGTTCCATGAGCAGTTCTTC. Its protein is CASSLSPYPEFHEQFF. Together with reference TRBV28 and TRBJ2-1, the CDR3 gives the full variable domain: DVKVTQSSRYLVKRTGEKVFLECVQDMDHENMFWYRQDPGLGLRLIYFSYDVKMKEKGDIPEGYSVSREKKERFSLILESASTNQTSMYLCASSLSPYPEFHEQFFGPGTRLTVL.

This rearrangement joins TRBV12-3 or TRBV12-4 to TRBJ2-7; maybe TRBD2 (5 bases). Trimming stripped 4 bases from V and 7 bases from J, with 20 bases between. The CDR3 contains 15 residues. Here the CDR3 DNA reads TGTGCCAGCAGTTCCTTGACTACGCCCTACAATGAGCAGTACTTC. Amino acids: CASSSLTTPYNEQYF.

The V call is TRBV27, the J call TRBJ1-5; D is unresolved. The CDR3 contains 13 residues. V lost 3 bases to trimming and J lost 6 bases, with 9 bases between them. Germline CDR1 is MNHEY and CDR2 is SMNVEV (reference sequence). The CDR3 is CASSFTVRQPQHF. For the CDR3, the DNA is TGTGCCAGCAGTTTTACCGTGCGTCAGCCCCAGCATTTT.

This clonotype has at least ten counts. The CDR3 is CASSLGRRNQPQHF. CDR3 nucleotides: TGTGCCAGCAGTTTAGGACGGAGAAATCAGCCCCAGCATTTT. The rearrangement links TRBV12-3 or TRBV12-4 to TRBJ1-5; D is undetermined. Trimming removed 1 base at V and 4 bases at J, with 8 bases between. This CDR3 has 14 residues.

This clonotype occurred a few times. The chain is built from TRBV7-4 and TRBJ1-1; 7 bases agree with TRBD1. CDR3 length equals 12 residues. CDR1 and CDR2 from the germline V gene are SGHVT and SQSDAQ. The V and J ends lost 6 bases and 4 bases, in that order; junction bases with no gene match: 2. The CDR3 nucleotides are TGTGCCAGCAGGCACAGGGGCACTGAAGCTTTCTTT. It translates to CASRHRGTEAFF.

On this clonotype itself: A much larger clone lies one base from this, so it may be a read error. The chain is built from TRBV5-1 and TRBJ2-1; D is possibly TRBD1 (5 bases). V lost 0 bases to trimming and J lost 10 bases, with 14 bases between them. The CDR3 is made up of 14 amino acids. The germline V gene encodes CDR1 SGHRS and CDR2 YFSETQ. The DNA for the CDR3 is TGCGCCAGCAGCTTGGGCCCGACAGTAGAAGAGCAGTTCTTC. Encoded protein: CASSLGPTVEEQFF.

This clonotype was seen more than once but under ten times. The chain couples TRBV25-1 to TRBJ2-1; the D gene is possibly TRBD2 (5 bases). This CDR3 is 17 amino acids long. Per germline, CDR1 MGHDK and CDR2 SYGVNS. The germline V and J ends were trimmed by 2 bases and 7 bases, with 21 bases remaining between them. CDR3: CASSEPLGAPLGNEQFF. CDR3 bases: TGTGCCAGCAGTGAACCCCTGGGAGCCCCATTGGGGAATGAGCAGTTCTTC.